A selection of T cell receptor beta chains follows, all from one sample in a study of T cell responses to AZD1222 COVID-19 vaccine. The data were produced by immunoSEQ multiplex PCR, yet TCRdb's version contains in-frame clones alone and is incomplete. The sample comprises about 92,000 clones, approximately 91% of which are singletons, and about a fifth rests with the top ten. The source material was peripheral blood, sampled on day 0 of AZD1222 vaccination. These receptors all come from an adult in good health. Both conserved end residues are part of each CDR3. The order of the fields is CDR3 length, clone size, V gene, J gene, D gene, CDR3 DNA, CDR3 protein. A D gene is named only where the DNA matches it firmly. Size values are once, few and many counts, or a class for expanded clones, and some rows have none.

>13|-|TRBV7-2|TRBJ2-1|-
TGTGCCAGCAGCACTCGGACCTACAATGAGCAGTTCTTC
CASSTRTYNEQFF
>17|-|TRBV6-2/TRBV6-3|TRBJ1-2|-
TGTGCCAGCAGTTACTCGACTGGACCTACATGGGACTATGGCTACACCTTC
CASSYSTGPTWDYGYTF
>13|-|TRBV6-5|TRBJ1-2|TRBD1
TGTGCCAGCAGTCAGACAGGGTTCTATGGCTACACCTTC
CASSQTGFYGYTF
>13|-|TRBV27|TRBJ1-1|TRBD1
TGTGCCAGCGGGACAGGGGGCCGTACTGAAGCTTTCTTT
CASGTGGRTEAFF
>16|once|TRBV28|TRBJ1-3|-
TGTGCCAGCAGTTCTGCCAGGCTTCACTCTGGAAACACCATATATTTT
CASSSARLHSGNTIYF
>15|-|TRBV5-1|TRBJ2-3|-
TGCGCCAGCAGCTTGGCCGTGGGGGGGCCCGATACGCAGTATTTT
CASSLAVGGPDTQYF
>13|-|TRBV6-2/TRBV6-3|TRBJ1-5|-
TGTGCCAGCAGTTACTCCGGGGAACAGCCCCAGCATTTT
CASSYSGEQPQHF
>13|-|TRBV27|TRBJ1-6|TRBD1
TGTGCCAGCACGACAGGGAAGAATTCACCCCTCCACTTT
CASTTGKNSPLHF
>15|-|TRBV10-3|TRBJ2-1|TRBD2
TGTGCCATCAGGCACGGACTAGCGGACTACAATGAGCAGTTCTTC
CAIRHGLADYNEQFF
>13|-|TRBV5-4|TRBJ2-3|-
TGTGCCAGCAGCTTTGGCGGCTGGGATACGCAGTATTTT
CASSFGGWDTQYF
>15|-|TRBV3-1/TRBV3-2|TRBJ2-5|TRBD2
TGTGCCAGCAGGTATAGCGGGGGGGCTCAAGAGACCCAGTACTTC
CASRYSGGAQETQYF
>11|-|TRBV25-1|TRBJ1-1|-
TGTGCCAGCAGTGACCCGTATGAAGCTTTCTTT
CASSDPYEAFF
>17|-|TRBV4-1|TRBJ2-1|TRBD2
TGCGCCAGCAGCCAAGCCCTAGCGGGGGGGTCCTACAATGAGCAGTTCTTC
CASSQALAGGSYNEQFF
>12|once|TRBV12-3/TRBV12-4|TRBJ1-2|-
TGTGCCAGCAGTTTAGACAGGGTTGGAGGCACCTTC
CASSLDRVGGTF
>13|-|TRBV6-5|TRBJ1-3|-
TGTGCCAGCTCGGACGGGTATGGAAACACCATATATTTT
CASSDGYGNTIYF
>12|-|TRBV6-5|TRBJ1-2|-
TGTGCCAGCAATGCGGGTTTAGGAGGCTACACCTTC
CASNAGLGGYTF
>15|once|TRBV19|TRBJ2-1|TRBD1
TGTGCCAGTAGCCCGCCGGGACAGGTAGGCAATGAGCAGTTCTTC
CASSPPGQVGNEQFF
>14|-|TRBV6-5|TRBJ2-7|TRBD2
TGTGCCGCCGGGCTTCTAGCGGGGAATGTTGATTTGTACTTC
CAAGLLAGNVDLYF
>13|-|TRBV30|TRBJ2-5|-
TGTGCCTGGAGTGTAATGGCGGTAGAGACCCAGTACTTC
CAWSVMAVETQYF
>13|few|TRBV11-3|TRBJ1-1|-
TGTGCCAGCAGCTCGATTTGGGGCACTGAAGCTTTCTTT
CASSSIWGTEAFF
>14|-|TRBV5-6|TRBJ1-5|-
TGTGCCAGCAGCCAAAGAGGGGGCAATCAGCCCCAGCATTTT
CASSQRGGNQPQHF
>15|-|TRBV7-2|TRBJ1-2|TRBD1
TGTGCCAGCAGCTTAGCCCTCACAGGGGGCTTTGGCTACACCTTC
CASSLALTGGFGYTF
>16|-|TRBV5-1|TRBJ1-4|TRBD1
TGCGCCAGCAGGGGCGGGACAGGGTCTCTACGTGAAAAACTGTTTTTT
CASRGGTGSLREKLFF
>15|-|TRBV4-1|TRBJ2-7|-
TGCGCCAGCAGCCTACGGACGGGGTCCCCCTACGAGCAGTACTTC
CASSLRTGSPYEQYF
>15|-|TRBV7-9|TRBJ1-6|-
TGTGCCAGCAGCTTAGTTGTAGGGAAGGATTCACCCCTCCACTTT
CASSLVVGKDSPLHF
>16|-|TRBV3-1/TRBV3-2|TRBJ1-3|TRBD1
TGTGCCAGCAGCCTTAGGGGACAGGACTCTGGAAACACCATATATTTT
CASSLRGQDSGNTIYF
>17|-|TRBV5-1|TRBJ1-5|-
TGCGCCAGCAGCTTGGAGGACAGCCTTTATAGCAATCAGCCCCAGCATTTT
CASSLEDSLYSNQPQHF
>13|-|TRBV6-5|TRBJ1-1|-
TGTGCCAGCAGCCCAGGGAAGAACACTGAAGCTTTCTTT
CASSPGKNTEAFF
>18|-|TRBV7-9|TRBJ2-2|TRBD1
TGTGCCAGCAGGTCCGGGACAGGGGGACTAGCGAACACCGGGGAGCTGTTTTTT
CASRSGTGGLANTGELFF
>13|-|TRBV28|TRBJ1-1|-
TGTGCCGCCTGGGGGGCTGGGGAAGGTGAAGCTTTCTTT
CAAWGAGEGEAFF
>17|-|TRBV3-1/TRBV3-2|TRBJ2-2|TRBD2
TGTGCCAGCAGCCAAGAGCCCAGCGGGGCCCTCCCGGGGGAGCTGTTTTTT
CASSQEPSGALPGELFF
>14|-|TRBV19|TRBJ1-1|-
TGTGCCAGTAGACAACAGGGATTCAACACTGAAGCTTTCTTT
CASRQQGFNTEAFF
>13|-|TRBV27|TRBJ1-2|-
TGTGCCAGCAGCCGAGGTGCTAACTATGGCTACACCTTC
CASSRGANYGYTF
>11|-|TRBV6-2/TRBV6-3|TRBJ1-1|-
TGTGCCAGCAGTAAGAACACTGAAGCTTTCTTT
CASSKNTEAFF
>17|-|TRBV28|TRBJ1-5|-
TGTGCCAGCAGTCGCTGGGCTTCTTCCTCTCGGAGTCAGCCCCAGCATTTT
CASSRWASSSRSQPQHF
>16|-|TRBV25-1|TRBJ2-2|TRBD1
TGTGCCAGCGGTAGAATCGGGACAGGGGGCTTTGGGGAGCTGTTTTTT
CASGRIGTGGFGELFF
>15|-|TRBV14|TRBJ1-5|-
TGTGCCAGCAGCCAAGAAGGTGAACCACGGCAGCCCCAGCATTTT
CASSQEGEPRQPQHF
>16|-|TRBV7-9|TRBJ2-2|TRBD2
TGTGCCAGCAGCTTAGAACTAGCGGGCGTCGGCGGGGAGCTGTTTTTT
CASSLELAGVGGELFF
>14|-|TRBV7-9|TRBJ1-1|-
TGTGCCAGCATGCTTAGCCTGGGGAACACTGAAGCTTTCTTT
CASMLSLGNTEAFF
>15|few|TRBV2|TRBJ2-7|-
TGTGCCAGCAGTGAACAGACCAGGGGTTTCGGGGAGCAGTACTTC
CASSEQTRGFGEQYF
>16|-|TRBV18|TRBJ1-2|-
TGTGCCAGCTCATCACAGGACAGCGCCTATTCCTATGGCTACACCTTC
CASSSQDSAYSYGYTF
>11|few|TRBV20-1|TRBJ2-1|TRBD1
TGCAGTGCTAGTAAGGACAGGGTAGAGTTCTTC
CSASKDRVEFF
>16|-|TRBV11-2|TRBJ2-7|TRBD1
TGTGCCAGCAGCTTTGCCTCCGGGACAGGGGCCTACGAGCAGTACTTC
CASSFASGTGAYEQYF
>14|-|TRBV10-3|TRBJ1-2|-
TGTGCCATCACCCGCCGGGACAATAACTATGGCTACACCTTC
CAITRRDNNYGYTF
>12|-|TRBV24-1|TRBJ1-2|-
TGTGCCACCAGTGACCTGACAGGACCCTACACCTTC
CATSDLTGPYTF
>15|-|TRBV5-6|TRBJ2-3|TRBD2
TGTGCCAGCAGCTTGCCGGGGGGTCCCTCAGATACGCAGTATTTT
CASSLPGGPSDTQYF
>12|-|TRBV3-1/TRBV3-2|TRBJ1-2|-
TGTGCCAGCAGCCGGACATGGGACGGCTACACCTTC
CASSRTWDGYTF
>15|-|TRBV7-9|TRBJ1-2|TRBD1
TGTGCCAGCAGCACCCGGACAGGGGGAAAAAATGGCTACACCTTC
CASSTRTGGKNGYTF
>14|-|TRBV20-1|TRBJ2-7|TRBD1
TGCAGTGCCAGTAAACAGGGGCAATCCTACGAGCAGTACTTC
CSASKQGQSYEQYF
>12|-|TRBV18|TRBJ1-5|-
TGTGCCAGCTCATTATTGGGTCAGCCCCAGCATTTT
CASSLLGQPQHF
>16|-|TRBV5-6|TRBJ2-7|-
TGTGCCAGCAGCCGGGGCGGCAGGGTCTTGTCCTACGAGCAGTACTTC
CASSRGGRVLSYEQYF
>14|-|TRBV4-2|TRBJ2-5|-
TGTGCCAGCAGCCAGGGAGGCAGCCAAGAGACCCAGTACTTC
CASSQGGSQETQYF
>17|-|TRBV18|TRBJ1-2|TRBD1
TGTGCCAGCTCACCCACCGGATCGGGACAGGTTAACTATGGCTACACCTTC
CASSPTGSGQVNYGYTF
>15|-|TRBV7-8|TRBJ1-3|-
TGTGCCAGCCAACCCGGGACAATCGCAGGAAACACCATATATTTT
CASQPGTIAGNTIYF
>13|-|TRBV5-5|TRBJ2-5|-
TGTGCCAGCAGCTTAGGTTCAGAGGAGACCCAGTACTTC
CASSLGSEETQYF
>17|once|TRBV25-1|TRBJ2-5|TRBD2
TGTGCCACTGGCGGTTGGGGCCCGGGGGGGGTCCAAGAGACCCAGTACTTC
CATGGWGPGGVQETQYF
>13|-|TRBV7-8|TRBJ1-1|-
TGTGCCAGCAGCTTATTTGAAGGGAGTAGTGCTTTCTTT
CASSLFEGSSAFF
>14|once|TRBV9|TRBJ1-2|-
TGTGCCAGCAGCGTAGACAGCCGCCCCTATGGCTACACCTTC
CASSVDSRPYGYTF